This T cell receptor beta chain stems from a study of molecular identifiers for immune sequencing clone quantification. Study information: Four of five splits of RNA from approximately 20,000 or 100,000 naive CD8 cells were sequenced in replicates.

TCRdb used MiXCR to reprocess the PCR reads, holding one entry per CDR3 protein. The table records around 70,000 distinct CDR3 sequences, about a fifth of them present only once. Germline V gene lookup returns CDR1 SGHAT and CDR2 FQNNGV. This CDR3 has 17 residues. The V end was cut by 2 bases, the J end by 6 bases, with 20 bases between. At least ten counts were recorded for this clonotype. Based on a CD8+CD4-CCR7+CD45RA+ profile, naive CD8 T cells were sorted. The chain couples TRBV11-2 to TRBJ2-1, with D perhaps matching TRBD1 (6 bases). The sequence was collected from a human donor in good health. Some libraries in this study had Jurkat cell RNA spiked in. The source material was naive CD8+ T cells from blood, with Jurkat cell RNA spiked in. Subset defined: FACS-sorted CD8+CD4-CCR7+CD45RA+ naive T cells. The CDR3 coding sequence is TGTGCCAGCAGCTTACGAGGGACAACCATTTCGGGCAATGAGCAGTTCTTC. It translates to CASSLRGTTISGNEQFF.